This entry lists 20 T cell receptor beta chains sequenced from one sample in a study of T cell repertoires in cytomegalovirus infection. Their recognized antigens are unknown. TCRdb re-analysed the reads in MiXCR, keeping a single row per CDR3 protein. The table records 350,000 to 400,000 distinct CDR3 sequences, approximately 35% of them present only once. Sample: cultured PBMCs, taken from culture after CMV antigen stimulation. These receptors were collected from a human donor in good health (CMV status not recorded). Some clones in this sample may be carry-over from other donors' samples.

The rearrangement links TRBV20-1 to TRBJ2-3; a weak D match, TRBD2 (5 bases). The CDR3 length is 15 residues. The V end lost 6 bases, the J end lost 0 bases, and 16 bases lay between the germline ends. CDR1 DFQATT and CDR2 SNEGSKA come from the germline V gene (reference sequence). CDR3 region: CSASGDGASTDTQYF. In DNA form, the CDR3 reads TGCAGTGCGAGCGGCGACGGAGCTAGCACAGATACGCAGTATTTT.

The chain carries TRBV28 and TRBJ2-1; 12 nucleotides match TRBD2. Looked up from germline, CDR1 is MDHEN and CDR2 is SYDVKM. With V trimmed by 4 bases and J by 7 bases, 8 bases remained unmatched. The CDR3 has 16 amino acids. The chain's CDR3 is CASSSPTSGSFNEQFF. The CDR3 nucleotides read TGTGCCAGCAGTTCCCCGACTAGCGGGAGTTTTAATGAGCAGTTCTTC.

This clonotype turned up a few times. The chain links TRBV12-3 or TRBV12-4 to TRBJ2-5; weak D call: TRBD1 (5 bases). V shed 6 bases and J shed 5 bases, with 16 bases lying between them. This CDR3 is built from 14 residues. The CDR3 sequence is CASSSGPPGETQYF. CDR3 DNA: TGTGCCAGCAGCTCCGGACCGCCAGGGGAGACCCAGTACTTC.

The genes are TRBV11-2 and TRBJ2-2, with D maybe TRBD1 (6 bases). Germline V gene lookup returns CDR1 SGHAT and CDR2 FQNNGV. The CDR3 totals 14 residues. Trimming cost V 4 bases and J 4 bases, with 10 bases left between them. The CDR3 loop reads CASSSNRVTGELFF. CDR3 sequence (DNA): TGTGCCAGCAGCTCCAACAGGGTCACCGGGGAGCTGTTTTTT. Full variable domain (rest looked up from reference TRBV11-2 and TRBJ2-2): EAGVAQSPRYKIIEKRQSVAFWCNPISGHATLYWYQQILGQGPKLLIQFQNNGVVDDSQLPKDRFSAERLKGVDSTLKIQPAKLEDSAVYLCASSSNRVTGELFFGEGSRLTVL.

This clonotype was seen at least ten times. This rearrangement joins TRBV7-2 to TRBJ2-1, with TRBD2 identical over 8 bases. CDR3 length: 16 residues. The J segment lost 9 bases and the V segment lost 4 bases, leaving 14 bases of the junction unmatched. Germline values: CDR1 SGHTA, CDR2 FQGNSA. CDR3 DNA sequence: TGTGCCAGCAGCTCCAAGGTTGAGCGGGAGCGAAGTGAGCAGTTCTTC. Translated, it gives CASSSKVERERSEQFF.

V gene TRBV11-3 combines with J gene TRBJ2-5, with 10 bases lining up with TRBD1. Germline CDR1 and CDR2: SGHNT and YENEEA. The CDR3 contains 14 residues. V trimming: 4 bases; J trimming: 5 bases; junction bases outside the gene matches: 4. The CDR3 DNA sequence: TGTGCCAGCAGCTCCGGGACAGGGGACGAGACCCAGTACTTC. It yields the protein CASSSGTGDETQYF.

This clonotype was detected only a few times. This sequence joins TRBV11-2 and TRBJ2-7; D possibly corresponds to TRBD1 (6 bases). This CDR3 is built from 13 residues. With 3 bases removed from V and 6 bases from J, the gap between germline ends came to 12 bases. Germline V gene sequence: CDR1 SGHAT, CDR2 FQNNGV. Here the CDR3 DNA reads TGTGCCAGCAGCTTTAACAGGGTAGGCGAGCAGTACTTC. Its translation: CASSFNRVGEQYF. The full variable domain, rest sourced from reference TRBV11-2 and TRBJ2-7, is EAGVAQSPRYKIIEKRQSVAFWCNPISGHATLYWYQQILGQGPKLLIQFQNNGVVDDSQLPKDRFSAERLKGVDSTLKIQPAKLEDSAVYLCASSFNRVGEQYFGPGTRLTVT.

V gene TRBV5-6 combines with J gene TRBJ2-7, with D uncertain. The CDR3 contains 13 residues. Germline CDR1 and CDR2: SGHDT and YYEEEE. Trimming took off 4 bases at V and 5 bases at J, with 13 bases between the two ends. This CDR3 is CASSRMGPNEQYF. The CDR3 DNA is TGTGCCAGCAGCCGGATGGGCCCAAACGAGCAGTACTTC. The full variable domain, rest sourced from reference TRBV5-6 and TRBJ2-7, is DAGVTQSPTHLIKTRGQQVTLRCSPKSGHDTVSWYQQALGQGPQFIFQYYEEEERQRGNFPDRFSGHQFPNYSSELNVNALLLGDSALYLCASSRMGPNEQYFGPGTRLTVT.

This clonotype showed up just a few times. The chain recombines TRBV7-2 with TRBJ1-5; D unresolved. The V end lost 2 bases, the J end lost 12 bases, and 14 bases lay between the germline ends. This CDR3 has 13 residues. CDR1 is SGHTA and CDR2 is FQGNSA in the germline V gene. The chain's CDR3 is CASSLRLDRSQHF. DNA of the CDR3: TGTGCCAGCAGCTTACGTCTGGACCGGAGCCAGCATTTT.

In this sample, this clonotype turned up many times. The CDR3 DNA reads as TGTGCCAGCAGCCCGAGGACTAGCGGGAGCAATGAGCAGTTCTTC. Protein: CASSPRTSGSNEQFF. This rearrangement joins TRBV7-6 to TRBJ2-1; TRBD2 agrees at 13 bases. Looked up from germline, CDR1 is SGHVS and CDR2 is FNYEAQ. The CDR3 is 15 amino acids. V was clipped by 5 bases and J by 6 bases; unmatched bases: 4.

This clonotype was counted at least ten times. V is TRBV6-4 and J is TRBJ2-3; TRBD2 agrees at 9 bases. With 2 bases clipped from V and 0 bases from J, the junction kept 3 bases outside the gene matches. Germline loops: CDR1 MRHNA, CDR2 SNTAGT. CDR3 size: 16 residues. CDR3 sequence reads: CASSDEAGGSTDTQYF. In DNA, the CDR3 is TGTGCCAGCAGTGACGAGGCGGGAGGGAGCACAGATACGCAGTATTTT.

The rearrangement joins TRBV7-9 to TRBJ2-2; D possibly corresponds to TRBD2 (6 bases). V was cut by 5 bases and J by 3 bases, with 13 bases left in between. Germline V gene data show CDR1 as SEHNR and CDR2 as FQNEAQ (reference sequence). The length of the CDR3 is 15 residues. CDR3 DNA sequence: TGTGCCAGCAGCCGATCCGGGGGATACACCGGGGAGCTGTTTTTT. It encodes CASSRSGGYTGELFF.

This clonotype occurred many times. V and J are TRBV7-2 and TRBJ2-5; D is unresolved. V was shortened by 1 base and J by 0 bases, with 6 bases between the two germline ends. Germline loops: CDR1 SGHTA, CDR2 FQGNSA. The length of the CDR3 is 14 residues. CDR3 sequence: CASSLGYHQETQYF. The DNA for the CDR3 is TGTGCCAGCAGCTTAGGATACCACCAAGAGACCCAGTACTTC.

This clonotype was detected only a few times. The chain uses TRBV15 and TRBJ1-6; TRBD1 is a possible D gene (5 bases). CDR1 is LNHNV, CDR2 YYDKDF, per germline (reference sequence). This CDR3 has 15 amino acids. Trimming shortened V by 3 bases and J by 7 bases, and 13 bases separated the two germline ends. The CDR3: CATSSGDSQNSPLHF. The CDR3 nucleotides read TGTGCCACCAGCAGCGGTGACAGTCAAAATTCACCCCTCCACTTT. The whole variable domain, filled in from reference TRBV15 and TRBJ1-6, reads DAMVIQNPRYQVTQFGKPVTLSCSQTLNHNVMYWYQQKSSQAPKLLFHYYDKDFNNEADTPDNFQSRRPNTSFCFLDIRSPGLGDTAMYLCATSSGDSQNSPLHFGNGTRLTVT.

The CDR3: CASSYALTGGVPEPEAFF. In DNA form, the CDR3 reads TGTGCCAGCAGTTACGCTTTGACAGGGGGTGTCCCGGAGCCTGAAGCTTTCTTT. J is TRBJ1-1 and V is TRBV6-1; TRBD1 aligns across 9 bases. Germline V gene lookup returns CDR1 MNHNS and CDR2 SASEGT. CDR3 length: 18 residues. Trimming took 5 bases from V and 6 from J; bases not matched to a gene: 19.

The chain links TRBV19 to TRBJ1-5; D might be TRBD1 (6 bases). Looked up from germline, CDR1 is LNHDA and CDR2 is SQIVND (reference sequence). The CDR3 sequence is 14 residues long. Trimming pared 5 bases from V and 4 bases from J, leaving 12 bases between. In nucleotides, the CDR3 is TGTGCCAGTAGTGGGGGGGGCGCGAATCAGCCCCAGCATTTT. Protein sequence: CASSGGGANQPQHF.

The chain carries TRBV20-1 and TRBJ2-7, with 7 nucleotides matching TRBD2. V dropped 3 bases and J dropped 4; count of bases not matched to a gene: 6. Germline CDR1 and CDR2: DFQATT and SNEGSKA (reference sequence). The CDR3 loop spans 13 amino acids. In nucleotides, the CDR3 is TGCAGTGCTAGCGGCGGGAGTCGGTACGAGCAGTACTTC. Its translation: CSASGGSRYEQYF.

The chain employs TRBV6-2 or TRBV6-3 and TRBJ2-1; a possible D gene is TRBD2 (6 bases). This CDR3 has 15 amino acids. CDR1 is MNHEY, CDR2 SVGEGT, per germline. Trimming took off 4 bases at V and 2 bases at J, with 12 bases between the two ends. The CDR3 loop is CASSLAGRTYNEQFF. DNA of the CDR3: TGTGCCAGCAGTTTGGCGGGGCGCACCTACAATGAGCAGTTCTTC.

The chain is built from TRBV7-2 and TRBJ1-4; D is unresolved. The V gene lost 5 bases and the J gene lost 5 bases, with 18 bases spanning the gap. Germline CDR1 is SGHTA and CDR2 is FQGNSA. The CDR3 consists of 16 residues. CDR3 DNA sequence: TGTGCCAGCAGCGCAGGTCGTGGAGTCTTAAATGAAAAACTGTTTTTT. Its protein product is CASSAGRGVLNEKLFF.

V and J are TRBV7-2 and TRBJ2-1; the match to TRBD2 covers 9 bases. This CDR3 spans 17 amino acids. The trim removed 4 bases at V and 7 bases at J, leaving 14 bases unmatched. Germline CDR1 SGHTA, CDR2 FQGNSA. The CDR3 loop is CASSSRGIAGARNEQFF. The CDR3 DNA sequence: TGTGCCAGCAGCTCCAGAGGGATAGCGGGAGCAAGGAATGAGCAGTTCTTC.